These 26 T cell receptor beta chains were all obtained from the same sample, sequenced in a study of OX40 agonist ivuxolimab in advanced cancers. Measured with immunoSEQ multiplex PCR; TCRdb has only the in-frame clones, and not every one. The sample lists around 60,000 clones; roughly 87% were seen once. Sample: CD4+ or CD8+ T cells sorted from blood, taken in a trial of the OX40 agonist ivuxolimab. Receptor source: an adult with an advanced solid tumor such as melanoma, head and neck, liver or kidney cancer.

V usage is TRBV11-3 and J usage is TRBJ2-3; 8 bases align to TRBD2. The CDR3 contains 14 residues. From germline, CDR1 is SGHNT and CDR2 YENEEA. Trimming cost V 3 bases and J 4 bases; bases outside gene matches: 3. The CDR3 coding sequence is TGTGCCAGCAGCTTGAAGCGGGGGTCAGATACGCAGTATTTT. It yields the protein CASSLKRGSDTQYF.

The sample holds one count of this clone. The rearrangement joins TRBV7-8 to TRBJ2-7, with 8 bases matching TRBD1. CDR3 length: 16 amino acids. Looked up from germline, CDR1 is SGHVS and CDR2 is FQNEAQ. V was clipped by 5 bases and J by 8 bases; unmatched bases: 17. The CDR3 coding sequence is TGTGCCAGCAGCCTAACCGACAGGGGTCCGAAGATAAAGCAGTACTTC. It codes for CASSLTDRGPKIKQYF.

The V gene is TRBV6-5, the J gene TRBJ1-6; the D gene is possibly TRBD1 (5 bases). Trimming removed 10 bases from V and 8 bases from J, with 15 bases in between. Germline-derived CDR1 and CDR2 are MNHEY and SVGAGI. The length of the CDR3 is 13 residues. CDR3: CAIGTGWDSPLHF. The CDR3 DNA reads TGTGCCATAGGGACGGGGTGGGATTCACCCCTCCACTTT.

V and J are TRBV7-6 and TRBJ2-1; 13 nucleotides align to TRBD2. The length of the CDR3 is 17 residues. V was pared by 1 base and J by 7 bases, with 7 bases of the junction left unmatched. CDR1 and CDR2 (germline): SGHVS, FNYEAQ. The DNA of the CDR3 is TGTGCCAGCAGCTTAGGCACCGGGACTAGCGGGGTGAATGAGCAGTTCTTC. Its translation is CASSLGTGTSGVNEQFF.

The chain employs TRBV5-1 and TRBJ2-7, with D unclear. V was shortened by 0 bases and J by 4 bases, with 14 bases between the two germline ends. Germline CDR1 and CDR2: SGHRS and YFSETQ. The length of the CDR3 is 15 residues. The CDR3 loop is CASSLASQWVYEQYF. CDR3 coding DNA: TGCGCCAGCAGCTTGGCATCCCAGTGGGTATACGAGCAGTACTTC.

The rearrangement links TRBV2 to TRBJ1-1, with a possible D match to TRBD1 (5 bases). The CDR3 is 14 residues long. Per germline, CDR1 SNHLY and CDR2 FYNNEI. Trimming pared 6 bases from V and 11 bases from J, leaving 22 bases between. DNA for the CDR3: TGTGCCAGCAGGGCAAGTCAGGGAACCCTGGTGGCTTTCTTT. Its protein is CASRASQGTLVAFF.

On this clone: A read error may account for a junction end that differs from germline. The sample has other DNA sequences that encode this CDR3 too. This chain uses TRBV5-6 with TRBJ2-1; D ambiguous. Per germline, CDR1 SGHDT and CDR2 YYEEEE. The CDR3 is made up of 14 amino acids. The CDR3 DNA is TGCGCCAGCAGCAGATACAGAGAAAACAATGAGCAGTTCTTC. Protein sequence: CASSRYRENNEQFF.

This chain connects TRBV10-1 to TRBJ1-1; D is ambiguous. The V gene's germline CDR1 is WNHNN and CDR2 SYGVQD (reference sequence). The CDR3 length is 14 residues. Trimming cost V 2 bases and J 10 bases, with 17 bases left between them. This CDR3 reads CASSESRGSPRAFF. The CDR3 DNA sequence: TGCGCCAGCAGTGAGAGCCGGGGTTCCCCGAGAGCTTTCTTT.

The V and J genes are TRBV2 and TRBJ2-6, with 7 nucleotides matching TRBD1. Trimming removed 7 bases from V and 4 bases from J; junction bases left unmatched: 7. The length of the CDR3 is 15 residues. CDR1 SNHLY and CDR2 FYNNEI come from the germline V gene. The CDR3 sequence is CASTTGVPGANVLTF. The CDR3 coding sequence is TGTGCCAGCACCACAGGGGTTCCCGGGGCCAACGTCCTGACTTTC.

The genes are TRBV5-1 and TRBJ2-1; 10 positions agree with TRBD1. Losses at the gene ends were 3 bases for V and 9 bases for J; bases not matched to a gene: 15. CDR3 length: 17 residues. Germline CDR1 SGHRS, CDR2 YFSETQ. In nucleotides, the CDR3 is TGCGCCAGCAGCTCGGCGGGCCACGGGACAGGGGCTGGTGAGCAGTTCTTC. Amino acids: CASSSAGHGTGAGEQFF.

This sequence joins TRBV21-1 and TRBJ1-4. TRBV21-1 is shown as a pseudogene. CDR3 length: 15 amino acids. DNA of the CDR3: TGTGCCAGCAGCAAATTGTTATTAGGGAATGAAAAACTGTTTTTT. Encoded protein: CASSKLLLGNEKLFF.

V gene TRBV28 combines with J gene TRBJ2-2, with D maybe TRBD1 (6 bases). Per the germline V gene, CDR1 is MDHEN and CDR2 is SYDVKM. V was pared by 6 bases and J by 7 bases, with 21 bases between. This CDR3 contains 16 residues. This CDR3 is CASRRSGTTSRGELFF. The CDR3 nucleotides are TGTGCCAGCAGACGATCCGGGACAACATCCCGCGGGGAGCTGTTTTTT.

J is TRBJ2-5 and V is TRBV10-1, with TRBD2 matching over 8 bases. With V trimmed by 3 bases and J by 4 bases, 10 bases remained unmatched. The CDR3 extends over 16 amino acids. The V gene's germline CDR1 is WNHNN and CDR2 SYGVQD (reference sequence). CDR3 DNA sequence: TGCGCCAGCAGTGAAAGGCGAGCGGGAGATGTAGAGACCCAGTACTTC. As protein: CASSERRAGDVETQYF.

The table lists this clone with a count of one. V and J are TRBV28 and TRBJ2-7; tentative D call: TRBD1 (5 bases). Trimming shortened V by 5 bases and J by 3 bases, and 17 bases separated the two germline ends. This CDR3 has 15 amino acids. CDR1 and CDR2 (germline): MDHEN, SYDVKM. CDR3 sequence: CASSPAGSRVYEQYF. The CDR3 DNA sequence: TGTGCCAGCAGTCCCGCAGGAAGCAGGGTCTACGAGCAGTACTTC.

The rearrangement uses TRBV7-2 and TRBJ1-3; D gene unclear. Germline CDR1 reads SGHTA; CDR2 reads FQGNSA. The CDR3 consists of 14 residues. With 5 bases removed from V and 7 bases from J, the gap between germline ends came to 15 bases. DNA for the CDR3: TGTGCCAGCAGCGCTTCGATCGGAGGTAACACCATATATTTT. This translates into CASSASIGGNTIYF.

V usage is TRBV19 and J usage is TRBJ2-2, with D possibly TRBD2 on 7 matching bases. CDR3 length: 16 amino acids. Germline-derived CDR1 and CDR2 are LNHDA and SQIVND (reference sequence). The V and J ends lost 6 bases and 1 base respectively, with 15 bases between them. The CDR3 region is CASRPWGGLNTGELFF. CDR3 nucleotide sequence: TGTGCCAGTAGGCCGTGGGGGGGCCTGAACACCGGGGAGCTGTTTTTT.

The chain couples TRBV5-4 to TRBJ1-4, with D unresolved. V dropped 2 bases and J dropped 6 bases, with 11 bases sitting between them. Germline assignment: CDR1 SGHNT and CDR2 YYREEE (reference sequence). The CDR3 consists of 14 residues. The CDR3 loop reads CASSFSQRDEKLFF. CDR3 nucleotide sequence: TGTGCCAGCAGCTTCTCACAGCGGGATGAAAAACTGTTTTTT.

CDR3 nucleotide sequence: TGTGCCAGCAGCTTAGCGTTACTAGGGGACGGGACCGGGGAGCTGTTTTTT. Amino acids: CASSLALLGDGTGELFF. The genes are TRBV7-9 and TRBJ2-2; D tentatively fits TRBD1 or TRBD2 (5 bases each). Trimming pared 0 bases from V and 5 bases from J, leaving 16 bases between. CDR3 length: 17 amino acids. From germline, CDR1 is SEHNR and CDR2 FQNEAQ (reference sequence).

The gene calls are TRBV19 and TRBJ2-3, with 11 bases matching TRBD2. The CDR3 is made up of 17 amino acids. The germline V gene has CDR1 LNHDA and CDR2 SQIVND (reference sequence). V dropped 7 bases and J dropped 2; count of bases not matched to a gene: 11. The CDR3 loop reads CASKGVGTSGFTDTQYF. DNA for the CDR3: TGTGCCAGTAAGGGGGTCGGGACTAGCGGATTCACAGATACGCAGTATTTT.

The chain joins TRBV6-1 to TRBJ1-2, with 9 bases that match TRBD1. The CDR3 is 16 amino acids. The ends lost 4 bases at V and 6 bases at J; junction bases unmatched: 12. Germline lookup yields CDR1 MNHNS and CDR2 SASEGT. Here the CDR3 reads CASSGNPGQGSDGYTF. Here the CDR3 DNA reads TGTGCCAGCAGTGGTAACCCGGGACAGGGTTCTGATGGCTACACCTTC.

The chain uses TRBV28 and TRBJ2-1; TRBD1 matches at 7 bases. This CDR3 comprises 13 residues. Germline V lookup: CDR1 MDHEN, CDR2 SYDVKM. V lost 4 bases and J lost 10; bases outside the gene matches: 7. The CDR3 nucleotides are TGTGCCAGCAGTTCGGCGTGGACAGGAGAGCAGTTCTTC. Protein sequence: CASSSAWTGEQFF.

The CDR3 DNA reads TGTGCCAGCAGCCAAGATAGCGGGAGCTCCTACGAGCAGTACTTC. It codes for CASSQDSGSSYEQYF. The gene calls are TRBV6-6 and TRBJ2-7; 9 bases are a match to TRBD2. V was pared by 6 bases and J by 0 bases, with 6 bases of the junction left unmatched. Germline CDR1 reads MNHNY; CDR2 reads SVGAGI (reference sequence). The length of the CDR3 is 15 residues.

The gene calls are TRBV10-3 and TRBJ2-3, with TRBD2 identical over 10 bases. Germline CDR1 reads ENHRY; CDR2 reads SYGVKD. The CDR3 contains 16 residues. The ends lost 6 bases at V and 6 bases at J; junction bases unmatched: 12. The CDR3 reads CAIRHGLADHGDTQYF. CDR3 nucleotide sequence: TGTGCCATCAGACACGGACTAGCGGACCACGGGGATACGCAGTATTTT.

V usage is TRBV14 and J usage is TRBJ2-1; D is possibly TRBD2 (6 bases). Deletions cut 1 base from V and 0 bases from J, with 10 bases between. The CDR3 covers 16 residues. Per germline, CDR1 SGHDN and CDR2 FVKESK. In nucleotides, the CDR3 is TGTGCCAGCAGCCAAGTTGCGGGGAACTCCTACAATGAGCAGTTCTTC. Translated: CASSQVAGNSYNEQFF.

The chain joins TRBV6-5 to TRBJ2-3, with 11 bases aligning to TRBD2. J gave up 3 bases and V 5 bases, and 1 base lay outside the gene matches. Germline V lookup: CDR1 MNHEY, CDR2 SVGAGI. The CDR3 length is 14 residues. CDR3 amino acids: CASSRTSGTDTQYF. The DNA of the CDR3 is TGTGCCAGCAGTCGGACTAGCGGGACAGATACGCAGTATTTT.

The chain employs TRBV11-2 and TRBJ2-7; a possible D gene is TRBD2 (5 bases). Germline CDR1 is SGHAT and CDR2 is FQNNGV. This CDR3 region has 16 residues. V gave up 0 bases and J gave up 2 bases, with 14 bases separating them. The CDR3 nucleotides are TGTGCCAGCAGCTTAGATTGGCGGGCCCTACCCTACGAGCAGTACTTC. It translates to CASSLDWRALPYEQYF.